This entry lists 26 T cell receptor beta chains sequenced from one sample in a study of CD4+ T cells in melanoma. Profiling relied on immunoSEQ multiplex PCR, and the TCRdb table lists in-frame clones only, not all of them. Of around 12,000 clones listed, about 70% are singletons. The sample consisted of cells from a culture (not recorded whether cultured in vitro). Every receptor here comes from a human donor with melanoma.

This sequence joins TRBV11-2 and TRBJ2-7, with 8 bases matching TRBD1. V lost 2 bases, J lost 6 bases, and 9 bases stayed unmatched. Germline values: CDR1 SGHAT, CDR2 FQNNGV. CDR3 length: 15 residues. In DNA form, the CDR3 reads TGTGCCAGCAGCTTATACAGGGGGAACTTTCCCGAGCAGTACTTC. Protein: CASSLYRGNFPEQYF.

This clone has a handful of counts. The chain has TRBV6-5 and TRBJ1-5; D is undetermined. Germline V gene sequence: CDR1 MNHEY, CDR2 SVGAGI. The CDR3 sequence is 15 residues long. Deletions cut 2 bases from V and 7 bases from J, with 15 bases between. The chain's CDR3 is CASSYGRSPKQPQHF. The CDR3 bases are TGTGCCAGCAGTTACGGTAGGAGTCCGAAGCAGCCCCAGCATTTT.

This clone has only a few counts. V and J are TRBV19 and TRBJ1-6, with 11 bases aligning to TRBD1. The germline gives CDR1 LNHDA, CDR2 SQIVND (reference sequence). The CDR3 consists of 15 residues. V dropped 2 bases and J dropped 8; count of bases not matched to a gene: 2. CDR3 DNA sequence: TGTGCCAGTAGTATACCGGGACAGGGGGATTCACCCCTCCACTTT. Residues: CASSIPGQGDSPLHF.

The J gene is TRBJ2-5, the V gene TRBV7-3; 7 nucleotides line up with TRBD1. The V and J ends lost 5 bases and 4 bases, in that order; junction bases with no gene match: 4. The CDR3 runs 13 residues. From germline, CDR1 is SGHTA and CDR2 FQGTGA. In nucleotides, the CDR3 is TGTGCCAGCAGCGCCTACAGGGGAGAGACCCAGTACTTC. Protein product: CASSAYRGETQYF.

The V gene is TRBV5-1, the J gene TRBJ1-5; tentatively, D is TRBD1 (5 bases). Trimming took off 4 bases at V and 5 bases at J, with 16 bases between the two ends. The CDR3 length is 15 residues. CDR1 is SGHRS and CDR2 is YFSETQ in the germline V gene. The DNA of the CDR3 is TGCGCCAGCAGCCCCGGGACCCAGCTCGATCAGCCCCAGCATTTT. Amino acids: CASSPGTQLDQPQHF.

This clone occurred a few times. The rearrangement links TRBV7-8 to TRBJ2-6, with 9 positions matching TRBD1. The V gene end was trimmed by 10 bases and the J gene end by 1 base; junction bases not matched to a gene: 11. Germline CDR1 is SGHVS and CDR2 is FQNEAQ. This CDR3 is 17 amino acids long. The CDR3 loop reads CATKKGQGSSGANVLTF. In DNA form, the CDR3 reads TGTGCCACCAAGAAGGGACAGGGCTCTTCTGGGGCCAACGTCCTGACTTTC.

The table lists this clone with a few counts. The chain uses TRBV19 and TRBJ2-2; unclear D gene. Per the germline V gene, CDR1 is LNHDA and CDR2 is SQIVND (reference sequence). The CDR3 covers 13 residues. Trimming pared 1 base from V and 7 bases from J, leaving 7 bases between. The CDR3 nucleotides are TGTGCCAGTAGTATAGGTTCGGACGGGGAGCTGTTTTTT. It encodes CASSIGSDGELFF.

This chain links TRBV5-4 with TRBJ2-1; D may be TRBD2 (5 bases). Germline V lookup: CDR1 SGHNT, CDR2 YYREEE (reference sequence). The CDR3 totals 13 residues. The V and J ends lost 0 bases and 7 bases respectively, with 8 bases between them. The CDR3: CASSLGLANEQFF. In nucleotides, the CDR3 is TGTGCCAGCAGCTTGGGGCTAGCAAATGAGCAGTTCTTC.

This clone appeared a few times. CDR3 nucleotide sequence: TGTGCCAGCAGTTTGGTGGCGGACGTCTATTTAGGTCAGCCCCAGCATTTT. It yields the protein CASSLVADVYLGQPQHF. This sequence joins TRBV28 and TRBJ1-5; no firm D call. Germline loops: CDR1 MDHEN, CDR2 SYDVKM. The V end was cut by 3 bases, the J end by 6 bases, with 21 bases between. There are 17 residues in the CDR3.

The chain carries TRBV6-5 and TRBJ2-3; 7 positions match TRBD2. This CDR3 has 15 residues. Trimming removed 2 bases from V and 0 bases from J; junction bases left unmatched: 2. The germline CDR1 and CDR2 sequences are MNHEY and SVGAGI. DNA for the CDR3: TGTGCCAGCAGTTACGGGCGGGGGAGCACAGATACGCAGTATTTT. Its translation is CASSYGRGSTDTQYF.

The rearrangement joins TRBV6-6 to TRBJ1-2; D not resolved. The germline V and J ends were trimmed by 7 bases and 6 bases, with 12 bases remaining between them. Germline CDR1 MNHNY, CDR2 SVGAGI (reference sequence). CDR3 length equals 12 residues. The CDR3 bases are TGTGCCAGCAAGGGAGGGAAGCATGGCTACACCTTC. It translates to CASKGGKHGYTF.

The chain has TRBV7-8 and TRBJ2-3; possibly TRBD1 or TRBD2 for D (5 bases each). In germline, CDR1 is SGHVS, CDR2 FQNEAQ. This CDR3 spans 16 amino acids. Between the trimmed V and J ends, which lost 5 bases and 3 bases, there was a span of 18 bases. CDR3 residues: CASSPGTVRSTDTQYF. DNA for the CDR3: TGTGCCAGCAGCCCGGGGACGGTCAGGTCAACAGATACGCAGTATTTT.

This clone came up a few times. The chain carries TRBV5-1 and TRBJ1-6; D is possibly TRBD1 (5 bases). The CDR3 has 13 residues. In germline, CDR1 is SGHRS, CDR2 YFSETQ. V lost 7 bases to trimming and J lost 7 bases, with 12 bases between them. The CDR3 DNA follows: TGCGCCAGCCGGGACCAGGACAATTCACCCCTCCACTTT. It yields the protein CASRDQDNSPLHF.

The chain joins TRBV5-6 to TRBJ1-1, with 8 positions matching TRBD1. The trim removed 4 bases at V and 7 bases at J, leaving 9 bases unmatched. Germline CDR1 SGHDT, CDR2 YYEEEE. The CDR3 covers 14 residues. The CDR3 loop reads CASSRYRGAGEAFF. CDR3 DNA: TGTGCCAGCAGCAGGTACAGGGGGGCTGGTGAAGCTTTCTTT.

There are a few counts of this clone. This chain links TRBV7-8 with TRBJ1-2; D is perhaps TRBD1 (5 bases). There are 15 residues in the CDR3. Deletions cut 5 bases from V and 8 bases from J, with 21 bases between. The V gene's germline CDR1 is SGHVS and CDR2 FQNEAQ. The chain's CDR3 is CASSPARTGWGGYTF. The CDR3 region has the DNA TGTGCCAGCAGCCCCGCGAGGACGGGTTGGGGGGGCTACACCTTC.

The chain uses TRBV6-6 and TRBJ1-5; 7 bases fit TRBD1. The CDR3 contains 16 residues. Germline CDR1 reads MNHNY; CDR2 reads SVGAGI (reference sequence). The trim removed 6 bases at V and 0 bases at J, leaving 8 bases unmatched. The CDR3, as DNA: TGTGCCAGCAGCAGGGGGGCCCAAATTAGCAATCAGCCCCAGCATTTT. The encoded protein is CASSRGAQISNQPQHF.

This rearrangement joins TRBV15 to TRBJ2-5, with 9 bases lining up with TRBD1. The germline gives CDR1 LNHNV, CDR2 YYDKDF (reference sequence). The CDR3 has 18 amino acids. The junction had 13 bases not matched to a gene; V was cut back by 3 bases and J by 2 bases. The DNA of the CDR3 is TGTGCCACCAGCAGTAAGCGGGCCGGGACAGGGTTTCAAGAGACCCAGTACTTC. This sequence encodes CATSSKRAGTGFQETQYF.

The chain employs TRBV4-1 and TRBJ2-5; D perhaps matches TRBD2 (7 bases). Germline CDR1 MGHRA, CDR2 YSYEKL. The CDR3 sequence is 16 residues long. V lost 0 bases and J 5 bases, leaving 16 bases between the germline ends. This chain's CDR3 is CASSQEGPGGLETQYF. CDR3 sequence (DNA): TGCGCCAGCAGCCAAGAAGGTCCGGGGGGCCTTGAGACCCAGTACTTC.

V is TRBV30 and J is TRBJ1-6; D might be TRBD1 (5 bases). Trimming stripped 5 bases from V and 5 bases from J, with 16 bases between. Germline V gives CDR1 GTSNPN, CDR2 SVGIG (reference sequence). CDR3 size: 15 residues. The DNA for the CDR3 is TGTGCCTGGGGTCGACGGGACGCCGATAATTCACCCCTCCACTTT. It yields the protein CAWGRRDADNSPLHF.

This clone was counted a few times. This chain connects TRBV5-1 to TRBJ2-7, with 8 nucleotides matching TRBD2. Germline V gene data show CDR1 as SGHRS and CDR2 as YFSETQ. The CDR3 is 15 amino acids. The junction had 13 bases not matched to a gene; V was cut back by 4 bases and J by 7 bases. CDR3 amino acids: CASSKISGGVDEQYF. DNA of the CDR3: TGCGCCAGCAGCAAGATCAGCGGGGGAGTTGATGAGCAGTACTTC.

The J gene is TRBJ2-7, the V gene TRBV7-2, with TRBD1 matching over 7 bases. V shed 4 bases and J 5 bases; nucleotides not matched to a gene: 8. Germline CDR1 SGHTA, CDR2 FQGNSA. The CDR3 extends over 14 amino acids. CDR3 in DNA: TGTGCCAGCAGCTCAACCCGACAGGGCCACGAGCAGTACTTC. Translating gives CASSSTRQGHEQYF.

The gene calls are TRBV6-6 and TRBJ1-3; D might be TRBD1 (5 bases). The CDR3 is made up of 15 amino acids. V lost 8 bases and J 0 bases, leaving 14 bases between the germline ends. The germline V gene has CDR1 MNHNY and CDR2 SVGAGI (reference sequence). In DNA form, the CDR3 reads TGTGCCAGCCGGGACCAATTTGGCTCTGGAAACACCATATATTTT. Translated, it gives CASRDQFGSGNTIYF.

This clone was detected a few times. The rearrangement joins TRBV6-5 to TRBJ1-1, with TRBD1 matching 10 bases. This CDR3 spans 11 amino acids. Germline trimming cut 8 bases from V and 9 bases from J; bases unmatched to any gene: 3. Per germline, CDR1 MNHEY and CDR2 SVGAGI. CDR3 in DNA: TGTGCCAGCTACGACAGGGGGCAAGCTTTCTTT. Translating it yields CASYDRGQAFF.

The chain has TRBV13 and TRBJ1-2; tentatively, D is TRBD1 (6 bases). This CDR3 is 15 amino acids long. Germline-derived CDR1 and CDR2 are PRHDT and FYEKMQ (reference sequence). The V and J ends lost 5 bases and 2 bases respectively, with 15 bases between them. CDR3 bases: TGTGCCAGCAGCAAAAGGACAGATTTAAACTATGGCTACACCTTC. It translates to CASSKRTDLNYGYTF.

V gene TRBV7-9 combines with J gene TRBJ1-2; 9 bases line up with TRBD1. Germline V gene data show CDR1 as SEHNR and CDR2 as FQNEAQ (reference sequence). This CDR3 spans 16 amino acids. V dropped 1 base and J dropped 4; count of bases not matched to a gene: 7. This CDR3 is CASSLGDRAARYGYTF. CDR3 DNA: TGTGCCAGCAGCTTAGGGGACAGGGCGGCACGCTATGGCTACACCTTC.

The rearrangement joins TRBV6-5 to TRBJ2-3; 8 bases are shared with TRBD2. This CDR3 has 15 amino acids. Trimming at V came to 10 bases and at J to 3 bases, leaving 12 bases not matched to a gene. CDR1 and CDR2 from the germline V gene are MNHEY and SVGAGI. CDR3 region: CATRRTPGGTDTQYF. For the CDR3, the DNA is TGTGCCACTCGAAGGACCCCGGGGGGGACAGATACGCAGTATTTT.